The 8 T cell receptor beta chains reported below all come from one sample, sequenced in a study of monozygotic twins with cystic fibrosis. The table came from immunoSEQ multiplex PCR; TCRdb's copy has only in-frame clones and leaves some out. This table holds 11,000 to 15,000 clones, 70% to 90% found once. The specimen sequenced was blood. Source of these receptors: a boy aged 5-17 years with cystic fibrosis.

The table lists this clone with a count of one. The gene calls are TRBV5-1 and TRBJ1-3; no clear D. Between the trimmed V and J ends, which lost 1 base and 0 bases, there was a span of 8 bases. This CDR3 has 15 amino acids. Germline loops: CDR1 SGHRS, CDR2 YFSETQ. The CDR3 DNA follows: TGCGCCAGCAGCTTGTTCGGCAGCTCTGGAAACACCATATATTTT. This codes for CASSLFGSSGNTIYF.

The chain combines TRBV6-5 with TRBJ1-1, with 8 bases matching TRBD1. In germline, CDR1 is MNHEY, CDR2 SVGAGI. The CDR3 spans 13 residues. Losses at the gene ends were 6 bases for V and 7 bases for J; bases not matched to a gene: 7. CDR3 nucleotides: TGTGCCAGCAGACCCAGAGACAGGGGTGAAGCTTTCTTT. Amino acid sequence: CASRPRDRGEAFF.

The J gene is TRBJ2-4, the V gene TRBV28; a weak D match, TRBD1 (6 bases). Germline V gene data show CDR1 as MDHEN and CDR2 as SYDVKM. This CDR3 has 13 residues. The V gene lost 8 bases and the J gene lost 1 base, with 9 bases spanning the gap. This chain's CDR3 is CASGGMAKNIQYF. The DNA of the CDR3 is TGTGCCAGCGGGGGCATGGCCAAAAACATTCAGTACTTC.

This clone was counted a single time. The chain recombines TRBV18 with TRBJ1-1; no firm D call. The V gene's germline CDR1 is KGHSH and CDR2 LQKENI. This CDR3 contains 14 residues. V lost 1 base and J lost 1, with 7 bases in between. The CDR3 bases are TGTGCCAGCTCACCACTGGCGGGGAACACTGAAGCTTTCTTT. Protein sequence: CASSPLAGNTEAFF.

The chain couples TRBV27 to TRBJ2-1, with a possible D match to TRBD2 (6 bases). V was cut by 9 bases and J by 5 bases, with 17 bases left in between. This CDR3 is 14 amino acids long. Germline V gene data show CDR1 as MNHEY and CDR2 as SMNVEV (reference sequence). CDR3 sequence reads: CARTPEGGNNEQFF. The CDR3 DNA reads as TGTGCCAGAACCCCTGAGGGCGGGAACAATGAGCAGTTCTTC.

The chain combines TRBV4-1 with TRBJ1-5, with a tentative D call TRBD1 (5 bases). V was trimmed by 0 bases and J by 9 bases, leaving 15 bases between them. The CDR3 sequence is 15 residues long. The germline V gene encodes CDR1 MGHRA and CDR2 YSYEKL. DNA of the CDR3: TGCGCCAGCAGCCAAGATGGGGCAGGGCGGGGGCCCCAGCATTTT. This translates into CASSQDGAGRGPQHF.

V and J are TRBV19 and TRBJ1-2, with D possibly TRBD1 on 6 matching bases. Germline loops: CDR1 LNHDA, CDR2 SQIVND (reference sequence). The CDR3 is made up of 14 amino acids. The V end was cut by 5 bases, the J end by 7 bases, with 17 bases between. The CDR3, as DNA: TGTGCCAGTAGTCAGGACGGGGGGGCCGGTGGCTACACCTTC. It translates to CASSQDGGAGGYTF.

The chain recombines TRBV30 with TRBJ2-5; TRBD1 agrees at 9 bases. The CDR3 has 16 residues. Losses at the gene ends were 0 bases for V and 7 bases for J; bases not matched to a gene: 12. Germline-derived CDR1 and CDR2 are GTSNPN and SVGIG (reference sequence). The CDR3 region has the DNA TGTGCCTGGAGTGTCCGCCTGGCGGGACAGGGTGCGACCCAGTACTTC. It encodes CAWSVRLAGQGATQYF.